This entry lists 22 T cell receptor beta chains sequenced from one sample in a study of tumor-infiltrating lymphocytes in primary liver carcinoma. Extraction of RNA together with DNA used roughly 20-32 mg of unsorted bulk tissue. Synthesis of TCR beta cDNA was carried out from 500 ng total RNA with a constant-region primer. ARM-PCR, slightly modified, supplied the TCR beta libraries through three nested multiplex PCR rounds. The opening two PCR rounds, approximately 10 cycles each, paired TRBV1-TRBV30 forward primers with a C-beta reverse primer. TCRdb redid the calling of the multiplex PCR reads with MiXCR, one entry per CDR3 protein. The sample holds roughly 120,000 distinct CDR3 sequences; 64% are singletons and the top ten take around 8.2%. Sequenced material: liver tumor tissue from sampling region 3. Subset defined: tumor region T3, left-lateral pole. All receptors derive from a woman aged 55-75 years with primary liver carcinoma and hepatitis B virus infection.

In regard to this clonotype: At one of its ends the junction is not consistent with the germline gene, which may arise from a read error. V and J are TRBV30 and TRBJ1-1; D gene uncertain. Germline lookup yields CDR1 GTSNPN and CDR2 SVGIG (reference sequence). The CDR3 totals 15 residues. The CDR3 DNA reads as TGTGCCTGGAGTCCCCCCTCTGCAGAGAACACCGAAGCTTTCTTT. This codes for CAWSPPSAENTEAFF.

Regarding this clonotype: One end of the junction varies from germline; a read error may be responsible. This chain links TRBV11-2 with TRBJ2-2; 14 bases agree with TRBD2. The CDR3 consists of 18 residues. Looked up from germline, CDR1 is SGHAT and CDR2 is FQNNGV. The CDR3 loop reads CASSLSVGTSGGPGDLFF. The CDR3 DNA follows: TGTGCCAGCAGCTTATCGGTGGGGACTAGCGGGGGCCCCGGGGACCTGTTTTTT.

This clonotype was recorded a few times. A clone one base away is much larger, so this may be a read error. The V and J genes are TRBV5-4 and TRBJ2-5, with TRBD1 identical over 8 bases. The CDR3 spans 14 residues. Germline assignment: CDR1 SGHNT and CDR2 YYREEE (reference sequence). The CDR3 region has the DNA TGTGCCAGCAGCCAATCGACAGGGGACGAGACCCGGTACTTC. Translation: CASSQSTGDETRYF.

This clonotype was recorded a few times. Just one base apart from a much larger clone, this may be a read error. J is TRBJ2-7 and V is TRBV6-6; D remains unclear. There are 14 residues in the CDR3. The germline gives CDR1 MNHNY, CDR2 SVGAGI (reference sequence). V was pared by 7 bases and J by 4 bases, with 17 bases between. CDR3 in amino acids: CASTHTGSSYEQYF. DNA of the CDR3: TGTGCCAGCACCCATACCGGGTCGTCGTACGAGCAGTACTTC.

In its sample, this clonotype was seen many times. V gene TRBV5-6 combines with J gene TRBJ1-4; TRBD1 is a possible D gene (6 bases). CDR1 and CDR2 from the germline V gene are SGHDT and YYEEEE. Trimming removed 4 bases at V and 6 bases at J, with 16 bases between. This CDR3 is built from 15 residues. CDR3 region: CASSLDRPSDEKLFF. DNA for the CDR3: TGTGCCAGCAGCCTGGACAGACCGTCGGATGAAAAACTGTTTTTT.

Ten or more counts support this clonotype. V usage is TRBV14 and J usage is TRBJ2-7; 9 bases are shared with TRBD1. After removal of 4 bases from V and 2 bases from J, the junction contained 6 bases not matched to a gene. This CDR3 is 15 amino acids long. CDR1 and CDR2 from the germline V gene are SGHDN and FVKESK. Here the CDR3 DNA reads TGTGCCAGCAGCCTACGCCGGACAGGGGCCTACGAGCAGTACTTC. Its protein product is CASSLRRTGAYEQYF.

Regarding this clonotype: Compared with germline, one end of the junction differs, possibly owing to a read error. The V gene is TRBV14, the J gene TRBJ1-1; 9 bases are shared with TRBD1. This CDR3 has 16 residues. Germline V gives CDR1 SGHDN, CDR2 FVKESK. The CDR3 loop is CVSSRAAGQGNTEAFF. CDR3 DNA sequence: TGTGTCAGCTCCCGCGCGGCGGGACAGGGGAACACTGAAGCTTTCTTT.

Of note for this clonotype: This may come from a read error, since a much larger clone is one base off. The chain links TRBV29-1 to TRBJ2-3; D gene ambiguous. Trimming took 4 bases from V and 0 from J, leaving 11 bases between them. The length of the CDR3 is 14 residues. The germline CDR1 and CDR2 sequences are SQVTM and ANQGSEA. The CDR3 loop reads CSVVGRASTDTQYF. The CDR3 nucleotides are TGCAGCGTTGTTGGACGAGCTAGCACAGATACGCAGTATTTT.

The chain joins TRBV11-2 to TRBJ2-7, with D perhaps assigned TRBD1 or TRBD2 (5 bases each). Germline CDR1 SGHAT, CDR2 FQNNGV. The CDR3 sequence is 15 residues long. V lost 7 bases to trimming and J lost 7 bases, with 23 bases between them. DNA for the CDR3: TGTGCCAGCATCCTTCCCCCGGGGCAGTACAATGAGCAGTACTTC. Protein sequence: CASILPPGQYNEQYF.

This clonotype was seen repeatedly, ten times or more. The V gene is TRBV28, the J gene TRBJ1-5; no clear D. The V gene's germline CDR1 is MDHEN and CDR2 SYDVKM. V lost 8 bases to trimming and J lost 7 bases, with 18 bases between them. The CDR3 covers 14 residues. CDR3 in DNA: TGTGCCAGCGACTATGGCGGCGCGGGGCAGCCCCAGCATTTT. Protein: CASDYGGAGQPQHF.

On this clonotype itself: At one boundary the junction diverges from the germline segment, which might be a read error. The chain has TRBV11-2 and TRBJ2-7; D tentatively reads TRBD1 or TRBD2 (5 bases each). Germline loops: CDR1 SGHAT, CDR2 FQNNGV. The CDR3 is 14 residues long. The CDR3 coding sequence is TGTACCAGCGGTCGGGGCGGGTCCTCCTACGAGCAGTACTTC. Translation: CTSGRGGSSYEQYF.

Of note for this clonotype: This is likely a read error, given that the CDR3 carries no conserved phenylalanine or tryptophan at its end. The chain recombines TRBV30 with TRBJ2-3; D ambiguous. CDR1 is GTSNPN and CDR2 is SVGIG in the germline V gene (reference sequence). The CDR3 is 12 amino acids. Here the CDR3 DNA reads TGTGCCTGGAGTGTTATTACAGATACACAGTATCTT. Amino acid sequence: CAWSVITDTQYL.

The V and J genes are TRBV6-6 and TRBJ1-1; D is unclear. Trimming took 10 bases from V and 1 from J, leaving 13 bases between them. The CDR3 loop spans 13 amino acids. Germline-derived CDR1 and CDR2 are MNHNY and SVGAGI (reference sequence). CDR3 nucleotide sequence: TGTGCCAACAGATACAAGGAGAACACTGAAGCTTTCTTT. Translating gives CANRYKENTEAFF.

Comment on this clonotype: An end of the junction does not agree with germline; a read error may underlie this. CDR3 sequence (DNA): TGTGCCAGCAGCTTGTCCCGGGGCTACCAAGAGTCCCAGTACTTC. Amino acid sequence: CASSLSRGYQESQYF. V usage is TRBV5-6 and J usage is TRBJ2-5; either TRBD1 or TRBD2 may fit D (5 bases each). The CDR3 has 15 amino acids. CDR1 and CDR2 from the germline V gene are SGHDT and YYEEEE.

This clonotype appeared many times. The chain uses TRBV6-1 and TRBJ2-1, with D perhaps TRBD2 (6 bases). The V gene's germline CDR1 is MNHNS and CDR2 SASEGT. Trimming stripped 8 bases from V and 9 bases from J, with 23 bases between. CDR3 length: 15 residues. The CDR3 coding sequence is TGTGCCAGCCCCCCGACGGGGAGGAGGGTCCTTGAGCAGTTCTTC. Amino acids: CASPPTGRRVLEQFF.

As regards this clonotype: The CDR3 does not close with the conserved phenylalanine or tryptophan, likely indicating a read error. CDR3 nucleotides: TGTGCCAGCACCCCTTTCGGGGGACTAGCGGGAGACTACGGGCAGTACTTA. This translates into CASTPFGGLAGDYGQYL. The chain couples TRBV28 to TRBJ2-7, with 14 bases that match TRBD2. Germline CDR1 reads MDHEN; CDR2 reads SYDVKM. The CDR3 length is 17 residues.

This clonotype was detected ten times or more. The chain uses TRBV28 and TRBJ2-5; the D is unclear. Between the trimmed V and J ends, which lost 3 bases and 1 base, there was a span of 15 bases. This CDR3 region has 16 residues. CDR1 is MDHEN, CDR2 SYDVKM, per germline. CDR3 region: CASSFPGRSIQETQYF. CDR3 DNA sequence: TGTGCCAGCAGTTTTCCTGGACGGTCAATCCAAGAGACCCAGTACTTC.

This clonotype was found many times. This chain uses TRBV28 with TRBJ2-1; TRBD1 or TRBD2 may be the D gene (7 bases each). The germline V gene has CDR1 MDHEN and CDR2 SYDVKM. The CDR3 consists of 19 residues. Trimming stripped 3 bases from V and 0 bases from J, with 21 bases between. The CDR3 sequence is CASSFPQGRVISSYNEQFF. The CDR3 DNA is TGTGCCAGCAGTTTCCCACAGGGGAGGGTCATTAGCTCCTACAATGAGCAGTTCTTC.

Concerning this clonotype: A much bigger clone sits one base away, suggesting this may be a read error. The chain recombines TRBV29-1 with TRBJ2-1, with 9 bases identical to TRBD2. In germline, CDR1 is SQVTM, CDR2 ANQGSEA. CDR3 length: 14 amino acids. CDR3 amino acids: CSVKKGSGGNGQFF. The CDR3 nucleotides are TGCAGCGTAAAGAAGGGTAGCGGGGGTAATGGGCAGTTCTTC.

This clonotype has ten or more counts. V gene TRBV6-5 combines with J gene TRBJ1-2, with a tentative D call TRBD1 (5 bases). Between the trimmed V and J ends, which lost 5 bases and 5 bases, there was a span of 15 bases. Germline assignment: CDR1 MNHEY and CDR2 SVGAGI. This CDR3 is built from 14 residues. The CDR3 DNA is TGTGCCAGCAGTAAGCAGGGACCTCAATATGGCTACACCTTC. Translating gives CASSKQGPQYGYTF.

This clonotype was picked up one time. Relative to the germline gene, one junction end is altered; a read error may explain this. The chain couples TRBV29-1 to TRBJ2-7; 11 nucleotides agree with TRBD2. Germline values: CDR1 SQVTM, CDR2 ANQGSEA. CDR3 length equals 14 residues. Written as DNA, the CDR3 is TGCGGCGTTGCGCCAACTAGCGGGAGTAGGGAGCAGTACTTC. Its protein product is CGVAPTSGSREQYF.

To note about this clonotype: One end of the junction does not line up with germline, which may come from a read error. The rearrangement joins TRBV11-2 to TRBJ1-4; D call uncertain. The CDR3 is 13 amino acids. CDR1 and CDR2 from the germline V gene are SGHAT and FQNNGV. CDR3 nucleotides: TGTGCCAGCAGCTTACCGGTGGGTGAAAAACCGTTTTTT. The encoded protein is CASSLPVGEKPFF.